This is a list of T cell receptor beta chains from one sample in a study of early T cells in non-severe SARS-CoV-2 infection. TCRdb re-called the 5' RACE reads through MiXCR, storing one row per CDR3 protein. The table includes tens of thousands of distinct CDR3 sequences, roughly 4.7% detected once. Sample: whole blood. The source of these receptors is an adult who was a healthcare worker with PCR-confirmed SARS-CoV-2 infection or an uninfected control (not recorded which). The CDR3 runs from the conserved cysteine through the conserved F or W. A D gene is named only where the DNA matches it firmly. Not all rows give a size; the values are once, few, many and, for expanded clones, a class.

j_gene	d_gene	v_gene	abundance	CDR3aa	CDR3nt
TRBJ1-2	-	TRBV7-3	medium-sized	CASSLMGRGYTF	TGTGCCAGCAGCTTAATGGGTCGAGGCTACACCTTC
TRBJ2-5	-	TRBV3-1	few	CASSPGTQETQYF	TGTGCCAGCAGCCCAGGGACCCAAGAGACCCAGTACTTC
TRBJ2-2	TRBD2	TRBV5-1	many	CASSTTSMAGELFF	TGCGCCAGCAGCACGACTAGCATGGCCGGGGAGCTGTTTTTT
TRBJ2-5	TRBD2	TRBV11-2	many	CASSLWTSGVETQYF	TGTGCCAGCAGCCTATGGACTAGCGGGGTGGAGACCCAGTACTTC
TRBJ2-7	-	TRBV30	-	CAWTAKLGNEQYF	TGTGCCTGGACGGCCAAGCTGGGCAACGAGCAGTACTTC
TRBJ2-7	TRBD2	TRBV12-3/TRBV12-4	many	CASRVVGGTYEQYF	TGTGCCAGCAGGGTAGTCGGGGGGACCTACGAGCAGTACTTC
TRBJ2-1	TRBD2	TRBV19	few	CATGGGEQFF	TGTGCCACCGGCGGGGGGGAGCAGTTCTTC
TRBJ2-2	-	TRBV6-4	many	CASSEGGHLNTGELFF	TGTGCCAGCAGTGAGGGGGGACACCTGAACACCGGGGAGCTGTTTTTT
TRBJ1-1	-	TRBV9	few	CASSVVGVGTEAFF	TGTGCCAGCAGCGTAGTGGGGGTTGGCACTGAAGCTTTCTTT
TRBJ1-3	-	TRBV20-1	many	CSASLSGNTIYF	TGCAGTGCTTCCCTCTCTGGAAACACCATATATTTT
TRBJ1-1	TRBD1	TRBV7-9	few	CASSLAIQGSTEAFF	TGTGCCAGCAGCTTAGCCATACAGGGGAGTACTGAAGCTTTCTTT
TRBJ1-2	-	TRBV6-5	many	CASRLQRGPNYGYTF	TGTGCCAGCAGACTCCAAAGGGGTCCTAACTATGGCTACACCTTC
TRBJ2-3	-	TRBV20-1	many	CSATTGPTDTQYF	TGCAGTGCCACAACGGGACCCACAGATACGCAGTATTTT
TRBJ1-4	-	TRBV3-1	-	CASKGAEKLFF	TGTGCCAGCAAAGGGGCCGAAAAACTGTTTTTT
TRBJ2-6	-	TRBV12-3/TRBV12-4	-	CASTHRGANVLTF	TGTGCCAGCACCCACCGTGGGGCCAACGTCCTGACTTTC
TRBJ2-7	TRBD1	TRBV27	-	CASSPTGATSYEQYF	TGTGCCAGCAGTCCGACAGGGGCAACCTCCTACGAGCAGTACTTC
TRBJ1-5	-	TRBV7-9	few	CASSLATGDIQPQHF	TGTGCCAGCAGCTTAGCAACGGGGGATATTCAGCCCCAGCATTTT
TRBJ1-1	-	TRBV20-1	many	CSARDVAGAQGEAFF	TGCAGTGCTAGAGATGTCGCAGGGGCACAGGGTGAAGCTTTCTTT
TRBJ1-1	-	TRBV7-3	few	CASSRRADTEAFF	TGTGCCAGCAGCCGGCGGGCCGACACTGAAGCTTTCTTT
TRBJ1-1	-	TRBV7-2	-	CASSYLVGPEAFF	TGTGCCAGCAGCTACCTCGTCGGGCCTGAAGCTTTCTTT
TRBJ2-5	TRBD1	TRBV7-2	-	CASSLGQGGRETQYF	TGTGCCAGCAGCTTGGGACAGGGTGGACGAGAGACCCAGTACTTC
TRBJ2-7	TRBD1	TRBV20-1	many	CSARDSGRQGKAEQYF	TGCAGTGCTAGAGATTCGGGTAGACAGGGGAAGGCCGAGCAGTACTTC
TRBJ1-2	-	TRBV18	few	CASSPQEYGYTF	TGTGCCAGCTCTCCTCAGGAATATGGCTACACCTTC
TRBJ2-7	TRBD1	TRBV10-3	medium-sized	CAIRIGQGYEQYF	TGTGCCATCAGAATCGGACAGGGCTACGAGCAGTACTTC
TRBJ1-4	-	TRBV18	-	CASSLPKSATNEKLFF	TGTGCCAGCTCACTACCGAAGTCTGCAACTAATGAAAAACTGTTTTTT
TRBJ2-1	-	TRBV3-2	few	CASSQDLRGNEQFF	TGTGCCAGCAGCCAAGATCTTAGGGGGAATGAGCAGTTCTTC
TRBJ2-7	TRBD1	TRBV11-2	-	CASSPTTGNYEQYF	TGTGCCAGCAGCCCTACGACAGGGAACTACGAGCAGTACTTC
TRBJ1-1	-	TRBV10-1	many	CASSNYRALGTEAFF	TGCGCCAGCAGTAACTACAGGGCGTTGGGGACTGAAGCTTTCTTT
TRBJ2-7	-	TRBV28	few	CASSYGQNYEQYF	TGTGCCAGCAGTTACGGACAGAACTACGAGCAGTACTTC
TRBJ1-6	-	TRBV4-3	medium-sized	CASSHGGLGNSPLHF	TGCGCCAGCAGCCATGGCGGGTTGGGGAATTCACCCCTCCACTTT
TRBJ2-3	TRBD2	TRBV28	many	CASRNPRTSGGSTDTQYF	TGTGCCAGCAGGAACCCTCGGACTAGCGGGGGAAGCACAGATACGCAGTATTTT
TRBJ1-1	-	TRBV3-1	-	CASSSNRDTEAFF	TGTGCCAGCAGCAGCAACAGGGACACTGAAGCTTTCTTT
TRBJ2-1	-	TRBV7-8	medium-sized	CASSHPVQTNSYNEQFF	TGTGCCAGCAGCCACCCTGTACAGACAAACTCCTACAATGAGCAGTTCTTC
TRBJ1-2	-	TRBV6-6	many	CASLGPANYGYTF	TGTGCCAGTTTGGGACCTGCTAACTATGGCTACACCTTC